Listed below are T cell receptor beta chains from one sample, sequenced in a study of T cell repertoires in cytomegalovirus infection. From the reads, TCRdb called clonotypes with MiXCR, one entry per CDR3 protein. The table includes 230,000 or so distinct CDR3 sequences, 38% detected once. These receptors have no identified antigens. The sample was CD8+ T cells from cultured PBMCs, taken from culture after CMV antigen stimulation. The receptors were sampled from a human donor in good health (CMV status not recorded). Some clones in this sample may be carry-over from other donors' samples. The CDR3 runs from the conserved cysteine through the conserved F or W. A D gene is named only where the DNA matches it firmly. Clone sizes are given selectively: once, few, many, or a class where the clone is expanded.

D	V	size	J	CDR3	DNA
TRBD2	TRBV7-4	few	TRBJ2-5	CASSAGLAGETQYF	TGTGCCAGCAGCGCGGGACTAGCAGGCGAGACCCAGTACTTC
.	TRBV6-5	.	TRBJ1-5	CASSYSEGDQPQHF	TGTGCCAGCAGTTACTCGGAGGGGGATCAGCCCCAGCATTTT
TRBD1	TRBV7-9	medium-sized	TRBJ2-3	CASSADRDSTDTQYF	TGTGCCAGCAGCGCCGACAGGGATAGCACAGATACGCAGTATTTT
.	TRBV27	few	TRBJ1-1	CASSLQGRGTEAFF	TGTGCCAGCAGTTTACAGGGAAGAGGCACTGAAGCTTTCTTT
.	TRBV12-3/TRBV12-4	.	TRBJ1-1	CASMGREAFF	TGTGCCAGCATGGGACGGGAAGCTTTCTTT
.	TRBV4-1	.	TRBJ2-1	CASSHPLAGVGPNEQFF	TGTGCCAGCAGCCACCCCCTCGCTGGGGTTGGTCCCAATGAGCAGTTCTTC
.	TRBV7-9	.	TRBJ2-7	CASSSPGGPDLYEQYF	TGTGCCAGCAGCTCGCCCGGGGGCCCGGATCTCTACGAGCAGTACTTC
.	TRBV19	many	TRBJ2-2	CASSIQEGSLSNTGELFF	TGTGCCAGTAGTATCCAGGAGGGGAGCCTTTCGAACACCGGGGAGCTGTTTTTT
.	TRBV29-1	.	TRBJ1-5	CSVSQGLGQPQHF	TGCAGCGTTAGTCAGGGGTTAGGACAGCCCCAGCATTTT
.	TRBV20-1	few	TRBJ2-5	CSARGGALSRSQYF	TGCAGTGCTCGAGGGGGGGCACTTTCAAGGAGCCAGTACTTC
TRBD2	TRBV7-6	.	TRBJ2-1	CASSLTTSGRDEQFF	TGTGCCAGCAGCTTAACGACTAGCGGGAGGGATGAGCAGTTCTTC
.	TRBV7-6	once	TRBJ2-2	CASSLTRLVLFF	TGTGCCAGCAGCTTAACTCGACTGGTGCTGTTTTTT
.	TRBV6-5	few	TRBJ2-1	CASSYSENNEQFF	TGTGCCAGCAGTTACTCGGAGAACAATGAGCAGTTCTTC
TRBD1	TRBV24-1	.	TRBJ2-3	CATSDLGQGNSDTQYF	TGTGCCACCAGTGATTTGGGACAGGGAAATAGCGATACGCAGTATTTT
TRBD1	TRBV7-6	few	TRBJ2-2	CASSSPGQITTGELFF	TGTGCCAGCAGCTCTCCGGGACAGATTACGACCGGGGAGCTGTTTTTT
TRBD2	TRBV7-2	.	TRBJ2-1	CASSLEAGVWNEQFF	TGTGCCAGCAGCTTAGAAGCGGGAGTATGGAATGAGCAGTTCTTC
TRBD2	TRBV9	.	TRBJ2-1	CASSVGGSSGSNNEQFF	TGTGCCAGCAGCGTAGGAGGGTCTAGCGGGAGTAACAATGAGCAGTTCTTC
TRBD1	TRBV20-1	.	TRBJ1-2	CSSSALNRGNYGYTF	TGCAGTTCCTCCGCCCTAAACAGGGGGAACTATGGCTACACCTTC
.	TRBV19	.	TRBJ2-6	CASRGDTTNSGANVLTF	TGTGCCAGTAGGGGGGACACCACAAACTCTGGGGCCAACGTCCTGACTTTC
.	TRBV18	.	TRBJ2-7	CASSPDINSYEQYF	TGTGCCAGCTCACCGGACATTAACTCCTACGAGCAGTACTTC
.	TRBV12-3/TRBV12-4	once	TRBJ2-1	CALTFSSYNEQFF	TGTGCTTTGACCTTCAGCTCCTACAATGAGCAGTTCTTC
TRBD2	TRBV6-4	.	TRBJ2-5	CASSASGGRVETQYF	TGTGCCAGCAGTGCGAGTGGCGGGAGGGTGGAGACCCAGTACTTC
.	TRBV4-1	.	TRBJ1-4	CASSQVATNEKLFF	TGCGCCAGCAGCCAAGTCGCCACTAATGAAAAACTGTTTTTT
.	TRBV7-3	.	TRBJ2-3	CASSLSGFSTDTQYF	TGTGCCAGCAGCTTAAGTGGATTTAGCACAGATACGCAGTATTTT
TRBD1	TRBV7-9	few	TRBJ1-4	CASSITGQRGYEKLFF	TGTGCCAGCAGCATAACGGGACAGCGAGGGTATGAAAAACTGTTTTTT
TRBD1	TRBV7-9	.	TRBJ2-1	CASRQGQGDNEQFF	TGTGCCAGCAGGCAGGGGCAGGGGGACAATGAGCAGTTCTTC
.	TRBV7-9	few	TRBJ2-7	CASSTGTARAGEQYF	TGTGCCAGCAGCACCGGGACAGCGCGGGCGGGGGAGCAGTACTTC
.	TRBV4-1	.	TRBJ1-5	CASSQTDNQPQHF	TGCGCCAGCAGCCAGACAGATAATCAGCCCCAGCATTTT
.	TRBV6-1	.	TRBJ2-7	CASSYAISYEQYF	TGTGCCAGCAGTTACGCCATCTCCTACGAGCAGTACTTC
TRBD1	TRBV7-6	few	TRBJ1-1	CASSPRGGRGPEAFF	TGTGCCAGCAGCCCCCGCGGGGGCAGGGGGCCTGAAGCTTTCTTT
.	TRBV12-3/TRBV12-4	.	TRBJ2-3	CASSLVLALDTQYF	TGTGCCAGCAGTTTAGTCCTAGCCCTAGATACGCAGTATTTT
TRBD1	TRBV9	few	TRBJ2-3	CASSVGTASTDTQYF	TGTGCCAGCAGCGTGGGGACAGCTAGCACAGATACGCAGTATTTT
TRBD1	TRBV7-9	few	TRBJ2-3	CASSFEQGAEDTQYF	TGTGCCAGCAGCTTCGAACAGGGGGCTGAAGATACGCAGTATTTT
.	TRBV7-6	.	TRBJ2-1	CASSLLTSSYNEQFF	TGTGCCAGCAGCTTATTGACTAGCTCCTACAATGAGCAGTTCTTC